This T cell receptor beta chain emerged from a study of vaccination and CD4 T cells after COVID-19. Looking at the study overall: Each enrolled participant received a two-dose regimen of either BNT162b2 or mRNA-1273 vaccine. Once diagnosed, patients had post-COVID samples drawn a median roughly 97 days later (range 35 to 161). Investigators stimulated cells with overlapping spike peptides drawn from SARS-CoV-2, HCoV-NL63, HCoV-OC43 and HCoV-229E.

This clonotype was seen a few times. What it binds is not known. There are 15 residues in the CDR3. Trimming left V 2 bases short and J 0 bases short, with 9 bases between. Germline V gene sequence: CDR1 MNHEY, CDR2 SVGAGI. Findings and caveats of the study: Spike mono-reactivity was found in 304 of 307 vaccine-specific clones from convalescent patients.

This sample's treatment: approximately 11-day PBMC culture with coronavirus spike peptide pools or control peptides (ViraFEST assay). Ahead of the COVID-19 pandemic (2011-2018), the CD4+ T cells of the unexposed donor were collected. An Oncomine TCR Beta short-read assay was used to sequence the DNA from cultured CD4+ T cells. TCRdb called the PCR reads again in MiXCR, with one record for every CDR3 protein. The sample holds several thousand distinct CDR3 sequences, approximately 31% seen once. The source is a human donor in good health. The chain has TRBV6-5 and TRBJ2-3; D is unclear. Sequenced sample: CD4+ T cells from blood, cultured in vitro. CDR3 loop: CASSYGSRSTDTQYF. For the CDR3, the DNA is TGTGCCAGCAGTTACGGTTCGCGTAGCACAGATACGCAGTATTTT.